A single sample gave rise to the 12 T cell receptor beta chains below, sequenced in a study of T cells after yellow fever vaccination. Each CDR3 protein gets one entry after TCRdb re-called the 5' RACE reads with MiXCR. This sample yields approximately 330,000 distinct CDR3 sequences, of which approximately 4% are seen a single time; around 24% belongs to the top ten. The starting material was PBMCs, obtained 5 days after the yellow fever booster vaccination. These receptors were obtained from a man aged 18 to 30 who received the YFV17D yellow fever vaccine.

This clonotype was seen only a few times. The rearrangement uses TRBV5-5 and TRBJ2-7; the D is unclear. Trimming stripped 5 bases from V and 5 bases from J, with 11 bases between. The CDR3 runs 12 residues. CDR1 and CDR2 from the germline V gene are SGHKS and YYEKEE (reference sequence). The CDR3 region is CASRGNPDEQYV. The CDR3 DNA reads TGTGCCAGCAGGGGCAATCCGGACGAGCAGTACGTC.

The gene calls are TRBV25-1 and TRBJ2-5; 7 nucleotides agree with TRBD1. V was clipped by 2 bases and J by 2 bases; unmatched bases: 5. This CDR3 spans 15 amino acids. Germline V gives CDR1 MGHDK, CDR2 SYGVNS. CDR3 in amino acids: CASSELGRGQETQYF. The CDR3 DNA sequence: TGTGCCAGCAGTGAACTCGGCAGGGGGCAAGAGACCCAGTACTTC.

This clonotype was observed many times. CDR3 protein: CASSFAASGTQYF. DNA for the CDR3: TGTGCCAGCAGTTTCGCAGCGTCGGGGACCCAGTACTTC. The chain uses TRBV12-3 or TRBV12-4 and TRBJ2-5, with D uncertain. The V and J ends lost 3 bases and 7 bases respectively, with 12 bases between them. The CDR3 is made up of 13 amino acids.

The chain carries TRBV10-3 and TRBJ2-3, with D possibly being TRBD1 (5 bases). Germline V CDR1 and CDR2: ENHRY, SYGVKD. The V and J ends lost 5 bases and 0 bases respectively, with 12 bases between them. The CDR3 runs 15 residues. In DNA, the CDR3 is TGTGCCATCAGTAGACAGTCAACTAGCACAGATACGCAGTATTTT. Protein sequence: CAISRQSTSTDTQYF.

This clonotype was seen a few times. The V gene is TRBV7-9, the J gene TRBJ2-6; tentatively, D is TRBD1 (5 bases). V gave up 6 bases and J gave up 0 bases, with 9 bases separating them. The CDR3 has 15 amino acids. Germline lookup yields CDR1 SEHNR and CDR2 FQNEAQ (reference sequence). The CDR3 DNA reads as TGTGCCAGCAGTGACAGTGGCTCTGGGGCCAACGTCCTGACTTTC. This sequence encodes CASSDSGSGANVLTF.

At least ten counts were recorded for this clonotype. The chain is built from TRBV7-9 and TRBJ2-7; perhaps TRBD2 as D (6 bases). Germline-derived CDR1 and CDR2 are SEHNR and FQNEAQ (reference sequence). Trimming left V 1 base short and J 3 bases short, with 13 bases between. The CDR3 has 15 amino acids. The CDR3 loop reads CASSLVVGTGYEQYF. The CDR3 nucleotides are TGTGCCAGCAGCTTAGTGGTTGGGACTGGCTACGAGCAGTACTTC. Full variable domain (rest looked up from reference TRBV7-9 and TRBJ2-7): DTGVSQNPRHKITKRGQNVTFRCDPISEHNRLYWYRQTLGQGPEFLTYFQNEAQLEKSRLLSDRFSAERPKGSFSTLEIQRTEQGDSAMYLCASSLVVGTGYEQYFGPGTRLTVT.

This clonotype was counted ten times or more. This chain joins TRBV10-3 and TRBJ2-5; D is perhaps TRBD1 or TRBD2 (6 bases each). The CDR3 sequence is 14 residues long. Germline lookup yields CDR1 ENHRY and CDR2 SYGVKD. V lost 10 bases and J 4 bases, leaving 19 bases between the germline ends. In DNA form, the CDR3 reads TGTGCCAGCACTGGGGGGCGAGAATCAGAGACCCAGTACTTC. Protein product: CASTGGRESETQYF.

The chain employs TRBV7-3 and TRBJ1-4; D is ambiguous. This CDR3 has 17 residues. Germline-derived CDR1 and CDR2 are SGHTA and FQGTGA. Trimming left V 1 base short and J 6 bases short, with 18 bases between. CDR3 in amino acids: CASSLMGNTGMDEKLFF. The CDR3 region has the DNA TGTGCCAGCAGCTTAATGGGGAATACGGGGATGGATGAAAAACTGTTTTTT. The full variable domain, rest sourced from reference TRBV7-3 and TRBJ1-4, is GAGVSQTPSNKVTEKGKYVELRCDPISGHTALYWYRQSLGQGPEFLIYFQGTGAADDSGLPNDRFFAVRPEGSVSTLKIQRTERGDSAVYLCASSLMGNTGMDEKLFFGSGTQLSVL.

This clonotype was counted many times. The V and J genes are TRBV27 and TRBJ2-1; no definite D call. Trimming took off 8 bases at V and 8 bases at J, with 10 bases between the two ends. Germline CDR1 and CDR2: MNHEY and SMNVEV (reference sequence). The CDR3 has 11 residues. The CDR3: CASRRYDEQFF. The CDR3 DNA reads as TGTGCCAGCCGAAGGTACGATGAGCAGTTCTTC.

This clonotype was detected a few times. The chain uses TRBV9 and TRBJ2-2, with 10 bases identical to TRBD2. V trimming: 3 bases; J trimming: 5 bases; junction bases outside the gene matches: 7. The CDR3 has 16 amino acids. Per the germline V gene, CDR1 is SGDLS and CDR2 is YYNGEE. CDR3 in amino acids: CASSGFSGGPTGELFF. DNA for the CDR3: TGTGCCAGCAGCGGATTTAGCGGGGGGCCTACCGGGGAGCTGTTTTTT.

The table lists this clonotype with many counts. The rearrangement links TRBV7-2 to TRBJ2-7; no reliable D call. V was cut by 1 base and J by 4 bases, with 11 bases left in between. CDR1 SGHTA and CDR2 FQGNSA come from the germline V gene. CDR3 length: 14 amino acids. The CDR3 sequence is CASSLGGIRYEQYF. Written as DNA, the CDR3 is TGTGCCAGCAGCTTAGGGGGTATTCGGTACGAGCAGTACTTC.

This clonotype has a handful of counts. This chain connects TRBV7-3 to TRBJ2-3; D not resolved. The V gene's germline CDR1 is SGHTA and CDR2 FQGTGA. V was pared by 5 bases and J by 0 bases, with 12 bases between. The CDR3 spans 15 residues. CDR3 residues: CASSRGDESTDTQYF. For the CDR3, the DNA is TGTGCCAGCAGCCGTGGGGATGAAAGCACAGATACGCAGTATTTT.